This T cell receptor (beta chain) derives from a study of blood T cells in healthy people across ages. The CDR3 spans 15 residues. Germline V gene data show CDR1 as SNHLY and CDR2 as FYNNEI. Trimming removed 5 bases at V and 4 bases at J, with 17 bases between. The use of a sample-barcoded 5' primer and a J-beta primer mix characterized a second PCR of roughly 6 to 11 cycles. TCRdb called the 5' RACE reads again in MiXCR, with one record for every CDR3 protein. The table has about a million distinct CDR3 sequences, around two fifths seen once. The sample was blood. This clonotype originated in a man between 18 and 29 years old in good health. The chain is built from TRBV2 and TRBJ1-1, with a tentative D call TRBD1 (6 bases). In DNA, the CDR3 is TGTGCCAGCAGTAGGGAGACAGGCGCGGGCACTGAAGCTTTCTTT. This sequence encodes CASSRETGAGTEAFF.